Below, 15 T cell receptor beta chains from the same sample are listed, as sequenced in a study of regulatory T cells in long-lasting Graves disease. CDR3-region Arm-PCR and iRepertoire HTBI primers produced the TCR beta libraries. MiXCR, run by TCRdb on the multiplex PCR reads, gives a single entry per CDR3 protein. The sample has a few hundred thousand distinct CDR3 sequences; approximately 15% are singletons. Described time point: newly diagnosed GD, antithyroid drugs for less than 3 months. Preparation of the TCR library used RNA extracted from PBMCs. The sample was also linked to a second study, of T cells in Graves' hyperthyroidism and ophthalmopathy.

The specimen was peripheral blood mononuclear cells (PBMCs), collected at new diagnosis, from a patient treated with antithyroid drugs. The receptors derive from a woman aged 40 to 49 with Graves disease.

This clonotype has only one observation. The genes are TRBV7-3 and TRBJ2-1; no definite D call. Germline V gives CDR1 SGHTA, CDR2 FQGTGA. The V end was cut by 4 bases, the J end by 8 bases, with 12 bases between. The CDR3 consists of 13 residues. The chain's CDR3 is CASSSIGRDEQFF. CDR3 in DNA: TGTGCCAGCAGCTCTATAGGGCGAGATGAGCAGTTCTTC.

In this sample, this clonotype turned up many times. J is TRBJ1-1 and V is TRBV29-1; the D gene is possibly TRBD1 (6 bases). With 0 bases removed from V and 1 base from J, the gap between germline ends came to 6 bases. CDR1 is SQVTM, CDR2 ANQGSEA, per germline. CDR3 length equals 13 residues. The CDR3 is CSVEEDRNTEAFF. Here the CDR3 DNA reads TGCAGCGTTGAAGAGGACAGGAACACTGAAGCTTTCTTT. The full variable domain, with the rest looked up from reference TRBV29-1 and TRBJ1-1, is SAVISQKPSRDICQRGTSLTIQCQVDSQVTMMFWYRQQPGQSLTLIATANQGSEATYESGFVIDKFPISRPNLTFSTLTVSNMSPEDSSIYLCSVEEDRNTEAFFGQGTRLTVV.

This clonotype was seen a few times. The chain has TRBV18 and TRBJ1-3; 9 bases are a match to TRBD1. CDR1 is KGHSH, CDR2 LQKENI, per germline. The CDR3 is 15 amino acids. The V and J ends lost 6 bases and 4 bases, in that order; junction bases with no gene match: 7. CDR3 region: CASSLTGTGGNTIYF. The CDR3 DNA reads TGTGCCAGCTCGCTTACCGGGACAGGGGGAAACACCATATATTTT.

This clonotype was detected a few times. The rearrangement joins TRBV12-3 or TRBV12-4 to TRBJ2-2; 13 nucleotides align to TRBD2. Trimming removed 7 bases from V and 0 bases from J; junction bases left unmatched: 14. This CDR3 spans 20 amino acids. The CDR3: CASTRRLAGGSRANTGELFF. For the CDR3, the DNA is TGTGCCAGCACCCGCAGACTAGCGGGAGGTTCGAGGGCGAACACCGGGGAGCTGTTTTTT.

The chain joins TRBV12-3 or TRBV12-4 to TRBJ1-2; the D is unclear. V gave up 5 bases and J gave up 3 bases, with 7 bases separating them. The CDR3 runs 12 residues. As DNA, the CDR3 is TGTGCCAGCAGTGCTGGATACTATGGCTACACCTTC. It yields the protein CASSAGYYGYTF.

This clonotype has at least ten counts. CDR3 amino acids: CASSLSTGAWSGYTF. CDR3 DNA sequence: TGTGCCAGCAGCTTATCAACAGGGGCTTGGTCTGGCTACACCTTC. The chain has TRBV7-2 and TRBJ1-2; TRBD1 aligns across 7 bases. With V trimmed by 2 bases and J by 7 bases, 10 bases remained unmatched. Germline V CDR1 and CDR2: SGHTA, FQGNSA. The CDR3 is 15 residues long. Full variable domain (rest looked up from reference TRBV7-2 and TRBJ1-2): GAGVSQSPSNKVTEKGKDVELRCDPISGHTALYWYRQSLGQGLEFLIYFQGNSAPDKSGLPSDRFSAERTGGSVSTLTIQRTQQEDSAVYLCASSLSTGAWSGYTFGSGTRLTVV.

The chain recombines TRBV11-3 with TRBJ2-2, with D possibly being TRBD1 or TRBD2 (5 bases each). Trimming pared 5 bases from V and 2 bases from J, leaving 12 bases between. The CDR3 is 15 amino acids. Germline V gene lookup returns CDR1 SGHNT and CDR2 YENEEA. The CDR3 here is CASSPTGANTGELFF. DNA for the CDR3: TGTGCCAGCAGCCCCACCGGGGCTAACACCGGGGAGCTGTTTTTT.

As DNA, the CDR3 is TGTGCCTGGGGACACTTTAACTATGGCTACACCTTC. Protein: CAWGHFNYGYTF. The chain joins TRBV30 to TRBJ1-2, with D perhaps matching TRBD1 (5 bases). The CDR3 has 12 amino acids. Deletions cut 5 bases from V and 1 base from J, with 8 bases between. Germline lookup yields CDR1 GTSNPN and CDR2 SVGIG (reference sequence).

This clonotype has at least ten counts. The junction departs from germline at one end; a sequencing error may be responsible. J is TRBJ1-1 and V is TRBV4-1, with D tentatively TRBD1 (5 bases). CDR3 size: 13 residues. The germline gives CDR1 MGHRA, CDR2 YSYEKL. The CDR3 here is CASSQGPNTEAFF. The DNA for the CDR3 is TGTGCCAGCAGTCAGGGACCCAACACTGAAGCTTTCTTT.

This chain connects TRBV5-1 to TRBJ2-3, with 9 nucleotides matching TRBD2. Germline CDR1 SGHRS, CDR2 YFSETQ. V was pared by 4 bases and J by 5 bases, with 20 bases of the junction left unmatched. CDR3 length equals 19 residues. CDR3 region: CASSQDFVSVTSGLDTQYF. The CDR3 DNA reads TGCGCCAGCAGCCAAGATTTCGTTTCGGTGACTAGCGGCTTAGATACGCAGTATTTT.

The J gene is TRBJ1-1, the V gene TRBV20-1, with D possibly TRBD1 on 5 matching bases. CDR3 length: 15 amino acids. Germline V lookup: CDR1 DFQATT, CDR2 SNEGSKA (reference sequence). Trimming removed 5 bases from V and 2 bases from J, with 18 bases in between. DNA for the CDR3: TGCAGTGCTCAGGGACCGTGGTCCCTCAACACTGAAGCTTTCTTT. Translating it yields CSAQGPWSLNTEAFF.

This clonotype has a count of ten or more. The chain has TRBV28 and TRBJ2-7; the D gene is possibly TRBD1 (6 bases). The CDR3 is 13 amino acids. The V and J ends lost 2 bases and 5 bases respectively, with 10 bases between them. Germline CDR1 MDHEN, CDR2 SYDVKM. CDR3 coding DNA: TGTGCCAGCAGTTTAAACAGGGCCCACGAGCAGTACTTC. Translated, it gives CASSLNRAHEQYF. Combining the CDR3 with reference TRBV28 and TRBJ2-7 gives the whole variable domain DVKVTQSSRYLVKRTGEKVFLECVQDMDHENMFWYRQDPGLGLRLIYFSYDVKMKEKGDIPEGYSVSREKKERFSLILESASTNQTSMYLCASSLNRAHEQYFGPGTRLTVT.

This clonotype was observed at least ten times. The V and J genes are TRBV11-2 and TRBJ2-2; D not certain. With 3 bases removed from V and 4 bases from J, the gap between germline ends came to 6 bases. CDR3 length equals 13 residues. Germline V gives CDR1 SGHAT, CDR2 FQNNGV. Here the CDR3 DNA reads TGTGCCAGCAGCTTTGGGGTCACCGGGGAGCTGTTTTTT. Encoded protein: CASSFGVTGELFF. The whole variable domain, filled in from reference TRBV11-2 and TRBJ2-2, reads EAGVAQSPRYKIIEKRQSVAFWCNPISGHATLYWYQQILGQGPKLLIQFQNNGVVDDSQLPKDRFSAERLKGVDSTLKIQPAKLEDSAVYLCASSFGVTGELFFGEGSRLTVL.

J is TRBJ1-4 and V is TRBV4-3; D call uncertain. The V gene lost 2 bases and the J gene lost 0 bases, with 13 bases spanning the gap. Germline V gives CDR1 LGHNA, CDR2 YSLEER. CDR3 length: 17 residues. Here the CDR3 reads CASSQSPDGATNEKLFF. As DNA, the CDR3 is TGCGCCAGCAGCCAATCCCCCGACGGTGCAACTAATGAAAAACTGTTTTTT.

The V call is TRBV7-3, the J call TRBJ2-2; 11 nucleotides line up with TRBD2. J gave up 7 bases and V 2 bases, and 9 bases lay outside the gene matches. Germline V lookup: CDR1 SGHTA, CDR2 FQGTGA. The CDR3 totals 17 residues. The CDR3 is CASSLGHTSGSGGELFF. Written as DNA, the CDR3 is TGTGCCAGCAGCTTAGGTCACACTAGCGGGAGTGGCGGGGAGCTGTTTTTT.